This T cell receptor beta chain was captured by sequencing in a study of breast tumors, draining lymph nodes, adjacent tissues. This CDR3 comprises 16 residues. Germline V gives CDR1 KGHSH, CDR2 LQKENI. Study results and caveats: Tumors had less TCR diversity than lymph nodes, more than nontumor tissue. Most tumor T cells seemingly derive from lymph node, then expand in tumor. Tumor and nontumor repertoires were significantly more similar in luminal-like than in basal-like breast cancer. Tumor T cell lymph node origin was a supported hypothesis, not proven.

Via MiXCR, TCRdb re-called the multiplex PCR reads, giving one row per CDR3 protein. The repertoire includes 150,000 to 200,000 distinct CDR3 sequences, around a third of them detected once, and 3.5% to 4.5% sits in the top ten. Note on this clonotype: Its antigen is unidentified. A clone one base away is much larger, so this may be a read error.

Samples came from axillary lymph nodes draining the breast cancer. Sequenced: axillary lymph node tissue. The source of this sequence is a female donor with breast cancer. Some clones in this sample may be carry-over from other donors' samples. The chain joins TRBV18 to TRBJ2-6; the D is unclear. The CDR3 loop reads CACSPFEKAGANVLTF. As DNA, the CDR3 is TGTGCCTGCTCACCGTTCGAGAAAGCTGGGGCCAACGTCCTGACTTTC.